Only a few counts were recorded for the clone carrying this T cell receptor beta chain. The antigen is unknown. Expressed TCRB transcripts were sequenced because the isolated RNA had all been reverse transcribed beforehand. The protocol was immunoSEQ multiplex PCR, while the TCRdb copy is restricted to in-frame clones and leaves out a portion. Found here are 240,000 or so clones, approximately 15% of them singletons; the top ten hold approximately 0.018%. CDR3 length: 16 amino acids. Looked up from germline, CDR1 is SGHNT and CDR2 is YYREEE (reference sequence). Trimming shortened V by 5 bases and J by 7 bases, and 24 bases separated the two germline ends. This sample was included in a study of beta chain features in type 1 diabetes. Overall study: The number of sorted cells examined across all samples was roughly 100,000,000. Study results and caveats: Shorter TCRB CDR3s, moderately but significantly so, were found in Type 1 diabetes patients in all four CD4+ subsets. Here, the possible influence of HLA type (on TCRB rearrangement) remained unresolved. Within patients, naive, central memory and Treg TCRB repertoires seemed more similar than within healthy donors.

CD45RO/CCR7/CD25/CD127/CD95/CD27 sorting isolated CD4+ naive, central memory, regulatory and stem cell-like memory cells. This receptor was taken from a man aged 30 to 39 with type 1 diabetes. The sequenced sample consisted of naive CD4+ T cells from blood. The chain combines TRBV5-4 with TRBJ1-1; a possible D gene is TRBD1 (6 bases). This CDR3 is CASSIGQGTGGGEAFF. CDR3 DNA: TGTGCCAGCAGTATCGGGCAGGGGACGGGAGGCGGTGAAGCTTTCTTT.